These 2 T cell receptor beta chains originate from one sample sequenced in a study of patients and donors after allogeneic stem cell transplantation. Via MiXCR, TCRdb re-called the RT-PCR reads, giving one row per CDR3 protein. Of more than 850,000 distinct CDR3 sequences listed, about 20% were seen once; the top ten hold around 5.5%. The sample comprised blood, either unsorted or a sorted T cell fraction (not recorded which). These receptors were collected from a human donor who was either an allogeneic HSCT recipient or a stem cell or donor lymphocyte infusion donor (not recorded which). It is not recorded whose cells these are; they may come from a transplant donor.

This chain links TRBV21-1 with TRBJ2-3; no check of the table's D call, TRBD1, against the DNA was made. TRBV21-1 is a pseudogene. The CDR3 is 17 amino acids. CDR3 sequence (DNA): TGTGCCAGCAGCAAAGCCAAGGGGAAGGGGTGCACAGATACGCAGTATTTT. Amino acid sequence: CASSKAKGKGCTDTQYF.

This clonotype was detected many times. This chain's CDR3 is CASSVAPGGAKNIQYF. The CDR3 nucleotides read TGTGCCAGCAGCGTAGCCCCAGGCGGGGCCAAAAACATTCAGTACTTC. The chain links TRBV9 to TRBJ2-4, with D possibly matching TRBD2 (5 bases). CDR3 size: 16 residues. The germline V gene has CDR1 SGDLS and CDR2 YYNGEE. V lost 0 bases to trimming and J lost 1 base, with 11 bases between them.